This T cell receptor (beta chain) was sequenced for a study of CD8+ T cells in alopecia areata. Study observations and caveats: Greater clonality was observed in lesional scalp samples, especially alopecia totalis/universalis, versus normal scalp. Sharing of TCRs across patients appeared less clear than in mice, possibly for HLA-related reasons. Persistence during tofacitinib was seen for many expanded lesional clones in scalp and blood.

Comment on this clone: Its matching antigen is unknown.

Noted treatment: oral pan-JAK inhibitor, 5-10 mg twice daily. The CDR3 has 15 amino acids. Germline CDR1 is MNHNY and CDR2 is SVGAGI (reference sequence). J gave up 1 base and V 2 bases, and 4 bases lay outside the gene matches. In each case, RNA was isolated and then reverse transcribed into cDNA as the sequencing template. Repertoires were generated with immunoSEQ multiplex PCR, while TCRdb's copy carries only in-frame clones and drops some. This sample has some 200,000 clones, with around 58% found just once. The source of this sequence is a human donor with alopecia areata. Specimen: CD8+ T cells sorted from blood, collected at week 24, from a patient treated with tofacitinib. V and J are TRBV6-6 and TRBJ2-5; 7 positions match TRBD1. The CDR3 nucleotides read TGTGCCAGCAGTTACGTTCCAGGGGGCCAAGAGACCCAGTACTTC. Translated: CASSYVPGGQETQYF.